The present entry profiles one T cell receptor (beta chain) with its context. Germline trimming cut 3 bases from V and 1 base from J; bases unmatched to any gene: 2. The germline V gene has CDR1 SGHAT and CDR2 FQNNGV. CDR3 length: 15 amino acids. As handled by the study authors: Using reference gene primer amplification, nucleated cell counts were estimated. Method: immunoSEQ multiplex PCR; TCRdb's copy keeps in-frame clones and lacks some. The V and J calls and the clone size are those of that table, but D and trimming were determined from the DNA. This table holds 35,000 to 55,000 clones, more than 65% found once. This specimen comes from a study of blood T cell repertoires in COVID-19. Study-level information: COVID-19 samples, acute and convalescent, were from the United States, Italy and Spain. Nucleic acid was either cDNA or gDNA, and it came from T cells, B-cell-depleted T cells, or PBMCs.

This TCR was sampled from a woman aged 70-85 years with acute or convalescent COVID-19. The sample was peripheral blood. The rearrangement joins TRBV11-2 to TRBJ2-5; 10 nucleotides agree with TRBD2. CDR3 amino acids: CASSLLAGGQETQYF. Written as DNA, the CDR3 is TGTGCCAGCAGCTTGTTAGCGGGGGGCCAAGAGACCCAGTACTTC.